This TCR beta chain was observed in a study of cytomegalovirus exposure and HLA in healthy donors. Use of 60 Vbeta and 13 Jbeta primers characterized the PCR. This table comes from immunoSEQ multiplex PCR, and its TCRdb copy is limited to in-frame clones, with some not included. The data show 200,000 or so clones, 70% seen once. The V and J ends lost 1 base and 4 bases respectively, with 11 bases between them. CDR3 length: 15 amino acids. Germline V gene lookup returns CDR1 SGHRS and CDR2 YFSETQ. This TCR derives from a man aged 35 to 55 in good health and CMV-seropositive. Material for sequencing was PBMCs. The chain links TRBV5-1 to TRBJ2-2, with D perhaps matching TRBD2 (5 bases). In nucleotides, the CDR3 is TGCGCCAGCAGCTTGAACTGGGCGGGCACCGGGGAGCTGTTTTTT. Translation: CASSLNWAGTGELFF.